The entry that follows covers one T cell receptor beta chain sequence. No antigen is known for it. Trimming took off 0 bases at V and 12 bases at J, with 12 bases between the two ends. CDR1 and CDR2 from the germline V gene are SGHRS and YFSETQ. The CDR3 has 13 residues. These data belong to a study of T-cell memory formation after mild COVID-19. Study overall: Largely donor-specific TCR clusters were found.

A 5'RACE reaction primed in the constant segment made cDNA libraries of TCR alpha and TCR beta, and these carried sample barcodes and UMIs. TCRdb reanalysed the 5' RACE reads using MiXCR and keeps one entry per CDR3 protein. The table records approximately 580,000 distinct CDR3 sequences, around 20% of them present only once. Regarding the study as a whole: From day 15 to 85, contracting clones were balanced between CD4 and CD8, whereas later expanders leaned toward CD4+. Contracting clones localized mainly to CM and EM when CD4+ and mainly to EMRA when CD8+.

The gene calls are TRBV5-1 and TRBJ1-4, with a weak D call TRBD1 (5 bases). Sequencing was carried out using PBMCs or a T cell subset sorted from them (not recorded which). The sequence came from an adult woman who had mild COVID-19 (a few samples of this study predate the infection). Cell type and time point are not known. CDR3 nucleotide sequence: TGCGCCAGCAGCTTGGCGGCAGGGAAGGAACTGTTTTTT. Protein product: CASSLAAGKELFF.